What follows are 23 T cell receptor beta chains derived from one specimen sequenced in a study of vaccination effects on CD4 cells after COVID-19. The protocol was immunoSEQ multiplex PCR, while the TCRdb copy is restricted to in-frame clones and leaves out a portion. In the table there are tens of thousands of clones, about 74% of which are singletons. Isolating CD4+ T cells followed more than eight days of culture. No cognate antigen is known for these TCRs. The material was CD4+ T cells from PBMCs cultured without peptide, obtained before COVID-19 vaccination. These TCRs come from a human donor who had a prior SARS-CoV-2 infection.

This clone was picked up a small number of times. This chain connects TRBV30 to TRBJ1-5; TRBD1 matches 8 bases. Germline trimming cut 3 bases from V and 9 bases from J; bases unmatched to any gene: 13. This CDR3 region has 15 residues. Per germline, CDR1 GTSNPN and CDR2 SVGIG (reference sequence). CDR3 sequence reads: CAWRARGRNGGPQHF. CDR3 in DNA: TGTGCCTGGAGAGCCAGGGGGCGCAACGGGGGGCCCCAGCATTTT.

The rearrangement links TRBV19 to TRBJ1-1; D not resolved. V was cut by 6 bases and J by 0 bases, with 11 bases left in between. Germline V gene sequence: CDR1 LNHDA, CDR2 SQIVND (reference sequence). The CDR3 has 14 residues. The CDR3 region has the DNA TGTGCCAGTAGACTCGGCGGGTTGAACACTGAAGCTTTCTTT. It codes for CASRLGGLNTEAFF.

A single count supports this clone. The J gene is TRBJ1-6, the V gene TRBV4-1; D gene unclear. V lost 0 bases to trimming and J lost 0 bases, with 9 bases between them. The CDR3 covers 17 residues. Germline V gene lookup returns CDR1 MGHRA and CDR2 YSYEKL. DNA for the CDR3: TGCGCCAGCAGCCAAGAAACCTACTCCTCCTATAATTCACCCCTCCACTTT. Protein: CASSQETYSSYNSPLHF.

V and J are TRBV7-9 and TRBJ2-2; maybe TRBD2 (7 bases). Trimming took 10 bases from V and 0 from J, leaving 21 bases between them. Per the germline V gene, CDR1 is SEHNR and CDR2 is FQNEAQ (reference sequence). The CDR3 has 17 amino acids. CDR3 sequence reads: CATTFLGAGANTGELFF. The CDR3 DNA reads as TGTGCCACCACGTTTCTGGGGGCGGGAGCGAACACCGGGGAGCTGTTTTTT.

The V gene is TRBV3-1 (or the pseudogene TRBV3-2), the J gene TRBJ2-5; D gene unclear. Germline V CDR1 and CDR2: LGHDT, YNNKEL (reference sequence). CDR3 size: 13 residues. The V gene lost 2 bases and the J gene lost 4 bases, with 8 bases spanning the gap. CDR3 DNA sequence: TGTGCCAGCAGCCAAAACTTGTTAGAGACCCAGTACTTC. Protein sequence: CASSQNLLETQYF.

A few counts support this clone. The CDR3 DNA is TGCGCCAGCAGCCACTCATTACCCGGAGCGGGAGCCTACAATGAGCAGTTCTTC. Encoded protein: CASSHSLPGAGAYNEQFF. V is TRBV4-3 and J is TRBJ2-1; 8 bases align to TRBD2. Germline values: CDR1 LGHNA, CDR2 YSLEER. The CDR3 spans 18 residues. The V segment lost 3 bases and the J segment 2 bases; nucleotides outside the gene matches: 12.

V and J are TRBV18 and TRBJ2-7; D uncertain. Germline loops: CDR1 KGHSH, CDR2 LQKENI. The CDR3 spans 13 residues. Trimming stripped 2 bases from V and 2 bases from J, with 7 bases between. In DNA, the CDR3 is TGTGCCAGCTCACCAGGCAGAGCCTACGAGCAGTACTTC. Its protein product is CASSPGRAYEQYF.

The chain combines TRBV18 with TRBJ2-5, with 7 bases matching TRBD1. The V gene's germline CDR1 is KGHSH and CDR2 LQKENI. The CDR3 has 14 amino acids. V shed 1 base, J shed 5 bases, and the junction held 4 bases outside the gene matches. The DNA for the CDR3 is TGTGCCAGCTCACCACAGGGGGCCGTGGAGACCCAGTACTTC. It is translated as CASSPQGAVETQYF.

The CDR3 loop is CASSQGTGGPGEQFF. Here the CDR3 DNA reads TGTGCCAGCTCACAAGGGACAGGGGGTCCGGGTGAGCAGTTCTTC. The chain employs TRBV18 and TRBJ2-1; 11 bases fit TRBD1. Germline V gene sequence: CDR1 KGHSH, CDR2 LQKENI. The J segment lost 9 bases and the V segment lost 4 bases, leaving 8 bases of the junction unmatched. CDR3 length: 15 amino acids.

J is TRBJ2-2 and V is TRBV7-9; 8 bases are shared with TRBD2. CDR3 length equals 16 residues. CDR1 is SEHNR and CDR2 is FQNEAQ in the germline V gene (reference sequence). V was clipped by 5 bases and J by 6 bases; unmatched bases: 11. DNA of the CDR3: TGTGCCAGCAGCGATAGAAGGGGACTAGGCCCCGGGGAGCTGTTTTTT. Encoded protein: CASSDRRGLGPGELFF.

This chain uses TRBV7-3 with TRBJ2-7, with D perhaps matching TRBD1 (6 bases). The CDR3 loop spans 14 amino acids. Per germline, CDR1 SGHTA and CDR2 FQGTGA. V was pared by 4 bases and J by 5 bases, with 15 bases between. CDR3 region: CASSSDPGADEQYF. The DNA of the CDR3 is TGTGCCAGCAGCTCAGACCCAGGGGCTGACGAGCAGTACTTC.

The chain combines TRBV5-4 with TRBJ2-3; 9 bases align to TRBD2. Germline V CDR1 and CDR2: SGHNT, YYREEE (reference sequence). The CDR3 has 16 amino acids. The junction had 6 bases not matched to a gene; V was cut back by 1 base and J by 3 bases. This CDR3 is CASSLKAGGPTDTQYF. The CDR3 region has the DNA TGTGCCAGCAGCTTGAAGGCGGGAGGGCCGACAGATACGCAGTATTTT.

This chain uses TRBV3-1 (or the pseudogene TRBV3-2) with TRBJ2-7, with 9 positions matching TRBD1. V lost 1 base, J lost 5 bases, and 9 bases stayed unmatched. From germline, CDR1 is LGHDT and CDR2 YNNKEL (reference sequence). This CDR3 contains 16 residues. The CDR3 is CASSQVTRDRVHEQYF. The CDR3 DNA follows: TGTGCCAGCAGCCAAGTAACCCGGGACAGGGTGCACGAGCAGTACTTC.

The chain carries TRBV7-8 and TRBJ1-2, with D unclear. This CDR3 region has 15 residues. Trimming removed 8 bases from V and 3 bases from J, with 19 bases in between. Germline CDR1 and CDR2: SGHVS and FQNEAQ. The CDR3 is CASGLNRRWDYGYTF. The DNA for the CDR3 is TGTGCCAGCGGACTAAACCGTCGGTGGGACTATGGCTACACCTTC.

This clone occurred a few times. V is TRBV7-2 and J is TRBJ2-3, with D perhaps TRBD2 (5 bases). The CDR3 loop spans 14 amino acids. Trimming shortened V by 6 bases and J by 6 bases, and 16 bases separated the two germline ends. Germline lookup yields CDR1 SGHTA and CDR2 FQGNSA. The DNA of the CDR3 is TGTGCCAGCAGTCTAGGAGGCGGTGGGGATACGCAGTATTTT. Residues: CASSLGGGGDTQYF. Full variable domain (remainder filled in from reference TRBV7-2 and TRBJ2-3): GAGVSQSPSNKVTEKGKDVELRCDPISGHTALYWYRQSLGQGLEFLIYFQGNSAPDKSGLPSDRFSAERTGGSVSTLTIQRTQQEDSAVYLCASSLGGGGDTQYFGPGTRLTVL.

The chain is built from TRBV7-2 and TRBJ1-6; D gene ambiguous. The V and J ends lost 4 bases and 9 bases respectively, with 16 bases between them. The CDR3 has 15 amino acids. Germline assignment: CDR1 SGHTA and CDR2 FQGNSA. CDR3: CASSYGVGNASPLHF. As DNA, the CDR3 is TGTGCCAGCAGCTACGGGGTAGGGAATGCTTCACCCCTCCACTTT.

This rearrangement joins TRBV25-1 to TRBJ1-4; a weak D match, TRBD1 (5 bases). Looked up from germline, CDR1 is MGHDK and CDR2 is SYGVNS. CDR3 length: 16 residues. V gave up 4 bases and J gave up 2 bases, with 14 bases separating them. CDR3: CASSAPGGATNEKLFF. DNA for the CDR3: TGTGCCAGCAGTGCCCCCGGCGGGGCCACTAATGAAAAACTGTTTTTT.

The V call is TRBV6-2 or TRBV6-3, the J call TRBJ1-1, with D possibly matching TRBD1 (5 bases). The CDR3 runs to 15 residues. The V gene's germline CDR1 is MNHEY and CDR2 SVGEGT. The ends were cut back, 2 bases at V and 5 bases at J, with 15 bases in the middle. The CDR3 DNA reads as TGTGCCAGCAGTTACCGGGGGAATAGAGGGACTGAAGCTTTCTTT. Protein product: CASSYRGNRGTEAFF.

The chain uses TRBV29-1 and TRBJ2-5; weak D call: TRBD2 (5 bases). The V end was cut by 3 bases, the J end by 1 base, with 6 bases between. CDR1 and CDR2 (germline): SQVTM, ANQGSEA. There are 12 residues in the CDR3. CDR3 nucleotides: TGCAGCGTTGATGGGAGCCAAGAGACCCAGTACTTC. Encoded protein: CSVDGSQETQYF.

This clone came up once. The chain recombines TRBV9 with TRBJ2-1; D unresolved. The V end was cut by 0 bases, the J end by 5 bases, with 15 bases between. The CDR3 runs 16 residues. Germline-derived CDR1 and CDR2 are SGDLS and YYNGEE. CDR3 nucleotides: TGTGCCAGCAGCGTAGGGCAGCTTAACGGTGACAATGAGCAGTTCTTC. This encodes CASSVGQLNGDNEQFF. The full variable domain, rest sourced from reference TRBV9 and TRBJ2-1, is DSGVTQTPKHLITATGQRVTLRCSPRSGDLSVYWYQQSLDQGLQFLIQYYNGEERAKGNILERFSAQQFPDLHSELNLSSLELGDSALYFCASSVGQLNGDNEQFFGPGTRLTVL.

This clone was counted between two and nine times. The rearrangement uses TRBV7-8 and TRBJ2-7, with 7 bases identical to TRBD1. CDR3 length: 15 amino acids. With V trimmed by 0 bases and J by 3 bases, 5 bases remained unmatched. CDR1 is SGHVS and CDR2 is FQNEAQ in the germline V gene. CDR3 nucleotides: TGTGCCAGCAGCTTAGCGTACAGGGGAGACTACGAGCAGTACTTC. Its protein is CASSLAYRGDYEQYF. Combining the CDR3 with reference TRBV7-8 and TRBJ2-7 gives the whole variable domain GAGVSQSPRYKVAKRGQDVALRCDPISGHVSLFWYQQALGQGPEFLTYFQNEAQLDKSGLPSDRFFAERPEGSVSTLKIQRTQQEDSAVYLCASSLAYRGDYEQYFGPGTRLTVT.

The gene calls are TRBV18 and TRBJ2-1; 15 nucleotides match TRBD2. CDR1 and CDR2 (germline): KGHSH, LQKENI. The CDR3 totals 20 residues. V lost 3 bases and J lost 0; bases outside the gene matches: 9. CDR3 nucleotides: TGTGCCAGCTCACCTAAAGGGACTAGCGGGGGGCATAGCTCCTACAATGAGCAGTTCTTC. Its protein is CASSPKGTSGGHSSYNEQFF.

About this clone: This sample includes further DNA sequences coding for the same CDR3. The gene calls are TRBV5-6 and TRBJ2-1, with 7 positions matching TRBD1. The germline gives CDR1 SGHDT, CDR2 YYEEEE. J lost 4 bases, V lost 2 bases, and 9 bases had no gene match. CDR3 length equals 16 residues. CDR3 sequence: CASSLTGANLYNEQFF. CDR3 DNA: TGTGCCAGCAGCTTAACAGGGGCAAATTTATACAATGAGCAGTTCTTC.